The 5 T cell receptor beta chains below all came from one sample that was sequenced in a study of blood T cell repertoires in COVID-19 (TCRdb year 2020). The library was produced with the immunoSEQ multiplex PCR assay. What TCRdb holds here is the immuneACCESS table cut down to in-frame rearrangements. Part of the clones is not present; checked against another copy, under half of the missing clones reflect an unresolved V gene, and the others are unexplained. For this sample the table gives 95,000 to 150,000 clones, of which 80% to 85% were detected only once. The ten largest make up more than 3% of the sample. Sequencing was done on a sample of peripheral blood. These receptors were obtained from a woman between 45 and 65 years old with acute or convalescent COVID-19.

This chain links TRBV10-3 with TRBJ1-2; D may be TRBD1 (6 bases). V lost 4 bases, J lost 2 bases, and 11 bases lay in between. The CDR3 is made up of 14 amino acids. Germline loops: CDR1 ENHRY, CDR2 SYGVKD. CDR3 in amino acids: CAISGMDRNYGYTF. The CDR3 DNA follows: TGTGCCATCAGTGGGATGGACAGAAACTATGGCTACACCTTC.

J is TRBJ2-2 and V is TRBV6-6, with 13 bases lining up with TRBD2. The CDR3 consists of 15 residues. The ends lost 6 bases at V and 6 bases at J; junction bases unmatched: 4. Germline assignment: CDR1 MNHNY and CDR2 SVGAGI (reference sequence). DNA of the CDR3: TGTGCCAGCAGACACGGACTAGCGGGAGCCGGGGAGCTGTTTTTT. It yields the protein CASRHGLAGAGELFF.

J is TRBJ2-1 and V is TRBV5-1; possible D gene TRBD2, 5 bases. This CDR3 has 14 residues. Germline CDR1 SGHRS, CDR2 YFSETQ. The V gene lost 2 bases and the J gene lost 9 bases, with 15 bases spanning the gap. The CDR3 DNA is TGCGCCAGCAGCTTTTCTTTACTAGTGAGTGAGCAGTTCTTC. This sequence encodes CASSFSLLVSEQFF.

This chain uses TRBV6-1 with TRBJ2-7; D is possibly TRBD2 (6 bases). The V and J ends lost 2 bases and 2 bases respectively, with 10 bases between them. Germline V gene lookup returns CDR1 MNHNS and CDR2 SASEGT. The CDR3 length is 14 residues. The CDR3 DNA reads TGTGCCAGCAGTGAAACCGGGGGTACCTACGAGCAGTACTTC. Translating gives CASSETGGTYEQYF.

This clone turned up a few times. Mismatch with germline at one junction end may stem from a read error. The chain uses TRBV5-4 and TRBJ1-2; no clear D gene. The CDR3 has 15 residues. Germline V gives CDR1 SGHNT, CDR2 YYREEE (reference sequence). This CDR3 is CASSLEIATNYGYTF. Here the CDR3 DNA reads TGTGCCAGCAGTTTGGAGATAGCTACTAACTATGGCTACACCTTC.